Below are 20 T cell receptor beta chains sequenced from a single sample in a study of cytomegalovirus exposure and HLA in healthy donors. The PCR contained 60 Vbeta and 13 Jbeta primers. Repertoires were generated with immunoSEQ multiplex PCR, while TCRdb's copy carries only in-frame clones and drops some. The sample lists some 100,000 clones, approximately 70% seen once, with about 14% in the top ten. Material for sequencing was PBMCs. These receptors originate from a woman in her forties or fifties in good health and CMV-seropositive.

This clone has just one count. The V gene is TRBV9, the J gene TRBJ2-3; D unclear. CDR1 and CDR2 from the germline V gene are SGDLS and YYNGEE. The CDR3 loop spans 13 amino acids. V gave up 4 bases and J gave up 2 bases, with 8 bases separating them. The CDR3 DNA follows: TGTGCCAGCAGCCTCATAGCCACAGATACGCAGTATTTT. Encoded protein: CASSLIATDTQYF. The full variable domain, rest sourced from reference TRBV9 and TRBJ2-3, is DSGVTQTPKHLITATGQRVTLRCSPRSGDLSVYWYQQSLDQGLQFLIQYYNGEERAKGNILERFSAQQFPDLHSELNLSSLELGDSALYFCASSLIATDTQYFGPGTRLTVL.

The V call is TRBV5-4, the J call TRBJ2-7; TRBD1 matches 9 bases. This CDR3 is 12 amino acids long. The germline V gene has CDR1 SGHNT and CDR2 YYREEE (reference sequence). V lost 4 bases to trimming and J lost 5 bases; unmatched junction nucleotides: 1. CDR3 region: CASSRTGDEQYF. In DNA form, the CDR3 reads TGTGCCAGCAGCCGGACAGGGGACGAGCAGTACTTC.

With respect to this clone: Compared with germline, one end of the junction differs, possibly owing to a read error. The V call is TRBV7-7, the J call TRBJ2-5, with 14 nucleotides matching TRBD2. The V gene's germline CDR1 is SSHAT and CDR2 FNYEAQ (reference sequence). The CDR3 length is 16 residues. DNA for the CDR3: TGTGCTAGCAGCTTATCTGGACTAGCGGGAGGAGAGACCCAGTACTTC. It translates to CASSLSGLAGGETQYF.

The chain joins TRBV6-5 to TRBJ1-1, with D maybe TRBD1 (5 bases). The germline V gene has CDR1 MNHEY and CDR2 SVGAGI. Trimming pared 4 bases from V and 5 bases from J, leaving 14 bases between. This CDR3 is built from 14 residues. Written as DNA, the CDR3 is TGTGCCAGCAGTTCCTCGTCGGGGGTTACTGAAGCTTTCTTT. Encoded protein: CASSSSSGVTEAFF.

The CDR3 protein is CASSLAQGFLTSNQPQHF. CDR3 coding DNA: TGTGCCAGCAGTTTGGCACAGGGGTTCCTTACGAGCAATCAGCCCCAGCATTTT. The chain carries TRBV28 and TRBJ1-5; 7 bases agree with TRBD1. The germline CDR1 and CDR2 sequences are MDHEN and SYDVKM. V lost 3 bases to trimming and J lost 1 base; unmatched junction nucleotides: 12. This CDR3 has 18 residues.

The chain couples TRBV5-4 to TRBJ2-2, with 8 nucleotides matching TRBD2. The V segment lost 6 bases and the J segment 0 bases; nucleotides outside the gene matches: 13. Looked up from germline, CDR1 is SGHNT and CDR2 is YYREEE (reference sequence). The CDR3 runs 18 residues. For the CDR3, the DNA is TGTGCCAGCACCCCGGGGGGGGCGGGAAAAGCGAACACCGGGGAGCTGTTTTTT. Amino acids: CASTPGGAGKANTGELFF. Supplemented by reference TRBV5-4 and TRBJ2-2, the full variable domain reads ETGVTQSPTHLIKTRGQQVTLRCSSQSGHNTVSWYQQALGQGPQFIFQYYREEENGRGNFPPRFSGLQFPNYSSELNVNALELDDSALYLCASTPGGAGKANTGELFFGEGSRLTVL.

The rearrangement joins TRBV2 to TRBJ2-3, with TRBD2 identical over 15 bases. The germline V gene has CDR1 SNHLY and CDR2 FYNNEI. Unmatched junction bases numbered 12, after V lost 3 bases and J lost 2 bases. CDR3 length equals 20 residues. CDR3 nucleotides: TGTGCCAGCAGTGATGGCGGGACTAGCGGGAGGTGGTCACACACAGATACGCAGTATTTT. This gives the protein CASSDGGTSGRWSHTDTQYF.

The chain combines TRBV28 with TRBJ2-3, with D possibly TRBD2 on 5 matching bases. The V end lost 3 bases, the J end lost 4 bases, and 8 bases lay between the germline ends. The germline gives CDR1 MDHEN, CDR2 SYDVKM. The CDR3 runs 13 residues. The CDR3 protein is CASSFPSSDTQYF. The CDR3 coding sequence is TGTGCCAGCAGTTTCCCTAGCTCAGATACGCAGTATTTT.

The J gene is TRBJ2-2, the V gene TRBV6-5, with 7 positions matching TRBD1. In germline, CDR1 is MNHEY, CDR2 SVGAGI. The length of the CDR3 is 11 residues. V was pared by 11 bases and J by 7 bases, with 4 bases of the junction left unmatched. The CDR3 DNA sequence: TGTGCCGTTCAGGGGGTCGGGGAGCTGTTTTTT. Its protein product is CAVQGVGELFF.

This chain connects TRBV5-6 to TRBJ1-1; 7 bases map to TRBD1. Losses at the gene ends were 3 bases for V and 0 bases for J; bases not matched to a gene: 11. The CDR3 loop spans 17 amino acids. Germline-derived CDR1 and CDR2 are SGHDT and YYEEEE. CDR3 sequence reads: CASSSRQGATMNTEAFF. The CDR3 region has the DNA TGTGCCAGCAGCTCCCGACAGGGTGCCACAATGAACACTGAAGCTTTCTTT.

V gene TRBV4-3 combines with J gene TRBJ1-1, with 9 bases matching TRBD1. The junction had 17 bases not matched to a gene; V was cut back by 1 base and J by 5 bases. CDR3 length equals 19 residues. Germline V gene lookup returns CDR1 LGHNA and CDR2 YSLEER. The CDR3 reads CASSQVLGTGWYEPTEAFF. CDR3 in DNA: TGCGCCAGCAGCCAAGTGTTAGGGACAGGGTGGTATGAACCGACTGAAGCTTTCTTT.

This rearrangement joins TRBV29-1 to TRBJ2-3; D might be TRBD2 (5 bases). The germline CDR1 and CDR2 sequences are SQVTM and ANQGSEA. The CDR3 covers 12 residues. CDR3 residues: CTTVGGTDTQYF. For the CDR3, the DNA is TGCACCACCGTGGGAGGCACAGATACGCAGTATTTT.

The chain has TRBV7-6 and TRBJ1-2; D might be TRBD1 (5 bases). The CDR3 length is 17 residues. Trimming cost V 1 base and J 4 bases, with 19 bases left between them. Germline CDR1 SGHVS, CDR2 FNYEAQ. CDR3 DNA sequence: TGTGCCAGCAGCTTAGGGATACCGGGACTCCAGCCCTATGGCTACACCTTC. It is translated as CASSLGIPGLQPYGYTF.

The rearrangement joins TRBV27 to TRBJ2-7, with TRBD2 matching 8 bases. The V and J ends lost 7 bases and 3 bases, in that order; junction bases with no gene match: 2. This CDR3 comprises 12 residues. CDR1 is MNHEY and CDR2 is SMNVEV in the germline V gene (reference sequence). CDR3 DNA: TGTGCCAGCATCGGGGGGGACTACGAGCAGTACTTC. Protein: CASIGGDYEQYF.

The chain combines TRBV9 with TRBJ2-3; unclear D gene. Germline CDR1 reads SGDLS; CDR2 reads YYNGEE. V was cut by 0 bases and J by 6 bases, with 11 bases left in between. The CDR3 length is 14 residues. CDR3 residues: CASSVAVGVDTQYF. For the CDR3, the DNA is TGTGCCAGCAGCGTAGCGGTTGGTGTGGATACGCAGTATTTT.

The V gene is TRBV5-6, the J gene TRBJ2-7, with D perhaps TRBD2 (5 bases). The germline V gene encodes CDR1 SGHDT and CDR2 YYEEEE. The CDR3 covers 16 residues. V lost 0 bases to trimming and J lost 5 bases, with 18 bases between them. This CDR3 reads CASSLGPGLSVNEQYF. The CDR3 DNA reads as TGTGCCAGCAGCTTGGGTCCGGGATTATCGGTGAACGAGCAGTACTTC.

V usage is TRBV6-5 and J usage is TRBJ2-1; 8 nucleotides align to TRBD2. V trimming: 2 bases; J trimming: 7 bases; junction bases outside the gene matches: 4. Germline CDR1 is MNHEY and CDR2 is SVGAGI. This CDR3 has 14 amino acids. CDR3 in DNA: TGTGCCAGCAGTTACCGGCGGGGGGCGAATGAGCAGTTCTTC. It is translated as CASSYRRGANEQFF.

The CDR3: CASSQGRDEQYF. The CDR3 nucleotides are TGTGCCAGCTCACAGGGGAGGGACGAGCAGTACTTC. This chain connects TRBV18 to TRBJ2-5, with 7 bases aligning to TRBD2. The DNA end favors TRBJ2-7, so the J call may be wrong. Looked up from germline, CDR1 is KGHSH and CDR2 is LQKENI. The CDR3 is made up of 12 amino acids.

This sequence joins TRBV25-1 and TRBJ2-3; TRBD2 agrees at 8 bases. The germline CDR1 and CDR2 sequences are MGHDK and SYGVNS. Trimming removed 1 base from V and 6 bases from J; junction bases left unmatched: 9. There are 16 residues in the CDR3. The CDR3 is CASSEFGREGRDTQYF. CDR3 sequence (DNA): TGTGCCAGCAGTGAATTCGGTCGGGAGGGGAGGGATACGCAGTATTTT.

This clone was counted a few times. This rearrangement joins TRBV6-5 to TRBJ2-3; D is ambiguous. Germline V gene data show CDR1 as MNHEY and CDR2 as SVGAGI. This CDR3 region has 11 residues. Trimming removed 6 bases at V and 6 bases at J, with 7 bases between. Here the CDR3 DNA reads TGTGCCAGCAGGGCTCATGATACGCAGTATTTT. It encodes CASRAHDTQYF.